The 10 T cell receptor beta chains reported below all come from one sample, sequenced in a study of shared clonotypes between healthy human individuals. Clones were sequenced by immunoSEQ multiplex PCR, and TCRdb holds only the in-frame ones, with some missing. The sample consists of approximately 740,000 clones, around 72% of them appearing once. Sample: memory CD4+ T cells sorted from blood. Subset of the sample: CD45RA-negative fraction. The receptors were sampled from a woman under 40 in good health.

The CDR3 reads CASSGYRGRSYEQYF. Written as DNA, the CDR3 is TGTGCCAGCAGTGGATACAGGGGGCGATCCTACGAGCAGTACTTC. This chain connects TRBV28 to TRBJ2-7, with 9 bases lining up with TRBD1. Unmatched junction bases numbered 6, after V lost 5 bases and J lost 1 base. The CDR3 consists of 15 residues. Germline V gene data show CDR1 as MDHEN and CDR2 as SYDVKM.

The count of this clone is one. The J gene is TRBJ2-3, the V gene TRBV2; perhaps TRBD1 as D (6 bases). V was pared by 7 bases and J by 3 bases, with 14 bases between. Per germline, CDR1 SNHLY and CDR2 FYNNEI. The CDR3 is 14 residues long. CDR3 sequence reads: CASKEGRGTDTQYF. DNA of the CDR3: TGTGCCAGCAAAGAGGGCAGGGGAACAGATACGCAGTATTTT.

This clone appeared a single time. The genes are TRBV2 and TRBJ1-4; D possibly corresponds to TRBD1 (6 bases). Per the germline V gene, CDR1 is SNHLY and CDR2 is FYNNEI. Trimming left V 6 bases short and J 8 bases short, with 13 bases between. The length of the CDR3 is 13 residues. As DNA, the CDR3 is TGTGCCAGCAGCCTCGAAGGGGGGGAAAAACTGTTTTTT. As protein: CASSLEGGEKLFF.

This rearrangement joins TRBV11-2 to TRBJ2-3; either TRBD1 or TRBD2 may fit D (5 bases each). Germline V lookup: CDR1 SGHAT, CDR2 FQNNGV. This CDR3 comprises 14 residues. The V end was cut by 5 bases, the J end by 6 bases, with 15 bases between. Written as DNA, the CDR3 is TGTGCCAGCAGCCCGTGGGGGACCCGGGATACGCAGTATTTT. Its protein is CASSPWGTRDTQYF.

This clone was detected once. As DNA, the CDR3 is TGTGCCAGCAGTGAATTAAGCGGCTGGTCCGGGACATCTCGGAACATTCAGTACTTC. It encodes CASSELSGWSGTSRNIQYF. The J gene is TRBJ2-4, the V gene TRBV6-1; a possible D gene is TRBD1 (6 bases). The CDR3 covers 19 residues. The V and J ends lost 2 bases and 7 bases respectively, with 27 bases between them. CDR1 is MNHNS and CDR2 is SASEGT in the germline V gene.

This clone has at least ten counts. V and J are TRBV2 and TRBJ2-4, with D uncertain. V was pared by 3 bases and J by 9 bases, with 15 bases between. The CDR3 spans 14 residues. CDR1 is SNHLY, CDR2 FYNNEI, per germline. CDR3 coding DNA: TGTGCCAGCAGTGACGTCGTTAGTGAGGTCATTCAGTACTTC. This translates into CASSDVVSEVIQYF. Complete variable domain (other parts from reference TRBV2 and TRBJ2-4): EPEVTQTPSHQVTQMGQEVILRCVPISNHLYFYWYRQILGQKVEFLVSFYNNEISEKSEIFDDQFSVERPDGSNFTLKIRSTKLEDSAMYFCASSDVVSEVIQYFGAGTRLSVL.

This chain joins TRBV6-5 and TRBJ1-2, with a tentative D call TRBD1 (6 bases). V gave up 5 bases and J gave up 3 bases, with 16 bases separating them. Germline V gene sequence: CDR1 MNHEY, CDR2 SVGAGI. CDR3 length: 15 residues. CDR3 sequence reads: CASSPGDIFYYGYTF. CDR3 nucleotides: TGTGCCAGCAGTCCAGGGGACATTTTTTACTATGGCTACACCTTC.

The genes are TRBV11-3 and TRBJ2-7, with D tentatively TRBD1 or TRBD2 (7 bases each). This CDR3 has 13 amino acids. V lost 5 bases and J lost 6, with 14 bases in between. CDR1 is SGHNT and CDR2 is YENEEA in the germline V gene. The CDR3 DNA sequence: TGTGCCAGCAGCCAGGGGGGGCCTGTCGAGCAGTACTTC. Translated, it gives CASSQGGPVEQYF.

V gene TRBV28 combines with J gene TRBJ1-1; TRBD1 agrees at 8 bases. The germline gives CDR1 MDHEN, CDR2 SYDVKM. The CDR3 consists of 15 residues. The J segment lost 4 bases and the V segment lost 5 bases, leaving 9 bases of the junction unmatched. The CDR3 coding sequence is TGTGCCAGCAGTCTACTCAGGGGGCTCGGCACTGAAGCTTTCTTT. Amino acids: CASSLLRGLGTEAFF.

This chain joins TRBV5-1 and TRBJ2-7, with 13 bases aligning to TRBD2. V trimming: 3 bases; J trimming: 4 bases; junction bases outside the gene matches: 4. Germline values: CDR1 SGHRS, CDR2 YFSETQ. This CDR3 spans 15 amino acids. CDR3: CASSWGLAGIYEQYF. The CDR3 DNA reads as TGCGCCAGCAGCTGGGGACTAGCGGGAATTTACGAGCAGTACTTC.